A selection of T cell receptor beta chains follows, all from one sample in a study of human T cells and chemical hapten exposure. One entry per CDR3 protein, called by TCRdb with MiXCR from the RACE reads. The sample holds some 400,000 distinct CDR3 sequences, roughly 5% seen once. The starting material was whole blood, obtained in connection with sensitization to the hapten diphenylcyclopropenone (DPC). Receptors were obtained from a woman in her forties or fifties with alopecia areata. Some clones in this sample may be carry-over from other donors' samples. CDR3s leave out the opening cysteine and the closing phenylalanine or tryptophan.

ASSAGTAFEKLF,TRBV9
ASISGPSTGKNEQY,TRBV5-5
ASSREGGESGNTIY,TRBV4-2
ASSLGLAGGPDEQF,TRBV18
ASSLHPFYGYT,TRBV12-3/TRBV12-4
TSSQRTKNIQY,TRBV1
ASSLEGTGPYEQY,TRBV5-1
ASRGGGSTEAF,TRBV6-4
ASSLRGYGTEAF,TRBV7-2
ASSPRSGSSYEQY,TRBV7-2
ASSLKSGGQY,TRBV7-8
ASSRDRGIEELF,TRBV6-2/TRBV6-3
ASRKDLNTGELF,TRBV28
ASSLYAGSRDIQY,TRBV7-9
ASSLLGAVPGDEQF,TRBV5-4
ASSYDTEAF,TRBV5-5
ASSSKVKNTEAF,TRBV7-9
ASNPRLNTEAF,TRBV2
ASTGQGEAQY,TRBV18
ASSRLTDTQY,TRBV7-8